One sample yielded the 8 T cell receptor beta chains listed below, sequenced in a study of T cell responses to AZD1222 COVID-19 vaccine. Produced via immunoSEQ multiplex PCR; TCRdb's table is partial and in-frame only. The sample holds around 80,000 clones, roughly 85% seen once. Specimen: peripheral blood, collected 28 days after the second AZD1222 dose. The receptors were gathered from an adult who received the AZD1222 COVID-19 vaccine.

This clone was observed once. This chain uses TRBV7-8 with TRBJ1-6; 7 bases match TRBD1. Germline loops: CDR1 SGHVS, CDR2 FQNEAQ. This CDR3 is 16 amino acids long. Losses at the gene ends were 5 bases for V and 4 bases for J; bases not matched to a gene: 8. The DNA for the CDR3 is TGTGCCAGCAGCCGAGCTCCGACAGGGTATAATTCACCCCTCCACTTT. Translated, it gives CASSRAPTGYNSPLHF.

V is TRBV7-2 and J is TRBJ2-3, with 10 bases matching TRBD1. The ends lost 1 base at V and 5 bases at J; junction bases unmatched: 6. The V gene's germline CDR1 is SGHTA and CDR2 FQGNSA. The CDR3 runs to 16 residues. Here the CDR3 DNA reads TGTGCCAGCAGCTTAGTAGGGACAGGGGTGGGAGATACGCAGTATTTT. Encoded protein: CASSLVGTGVGDTQYF.

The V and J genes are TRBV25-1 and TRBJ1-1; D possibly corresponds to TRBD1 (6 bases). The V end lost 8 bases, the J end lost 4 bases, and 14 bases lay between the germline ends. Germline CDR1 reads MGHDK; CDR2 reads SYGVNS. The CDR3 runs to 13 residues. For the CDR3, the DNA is TGTGCCAGCCGCCGGGGGGGCGGCACTGAAGCTTTCTTT. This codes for CASRRGGGTEAFF.

DNA for the CDR3: TGTGCCAGCAGCGTAGGTTTGGGGGCCTCCCCGGGGGAGCAGTACTTC. It specifies CASSVGLGASPGEQYF. V usage is TRBV9 and J usage is TRBJ2-7, with TRBD1 as a possible D gene (6 bases). The CDR3 is made up of 16 amino acids. Trimming shortened V by 0 bases and J by 7 bases, and 20 bases separated the two germline ends. Germline CDR1 reads SGDLS; CDR2 reads YYNGEE.

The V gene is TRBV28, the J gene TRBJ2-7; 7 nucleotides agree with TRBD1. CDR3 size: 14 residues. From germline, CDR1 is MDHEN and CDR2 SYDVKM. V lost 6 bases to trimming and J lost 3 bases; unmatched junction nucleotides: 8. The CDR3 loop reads CASRADRDHYEQYF. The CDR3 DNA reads TGTGCCAGCAGGGCAGACAGGGACCACTACGAGCAGTACTTC.

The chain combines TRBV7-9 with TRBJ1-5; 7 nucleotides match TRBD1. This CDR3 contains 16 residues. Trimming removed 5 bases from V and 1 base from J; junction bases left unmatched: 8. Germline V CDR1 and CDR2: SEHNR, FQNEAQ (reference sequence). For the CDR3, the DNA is TGTGCCAGCAGCGGAAACAGGGGAGGAAGCAATCAGCCCCAGCATTTT. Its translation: CASSGNRGGSNQPQHF.

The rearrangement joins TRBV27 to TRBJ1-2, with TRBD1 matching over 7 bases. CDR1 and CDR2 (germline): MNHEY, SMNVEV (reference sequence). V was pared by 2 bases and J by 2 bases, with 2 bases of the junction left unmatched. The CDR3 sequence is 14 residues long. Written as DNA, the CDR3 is TGTGCCAGCAGTTTAAACAGGGGAAACTATGGCTACACCTTC. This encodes CASSLNRGNYGYTF.

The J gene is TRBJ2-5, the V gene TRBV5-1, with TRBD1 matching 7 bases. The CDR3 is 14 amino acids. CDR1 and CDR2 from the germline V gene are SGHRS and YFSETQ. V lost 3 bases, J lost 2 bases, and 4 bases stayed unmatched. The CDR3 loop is CASSYGTVQETQYF. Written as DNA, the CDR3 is TGCGCCAGCAGCTACGGGACAGTTCAAGAGACCCAGTACTTC.